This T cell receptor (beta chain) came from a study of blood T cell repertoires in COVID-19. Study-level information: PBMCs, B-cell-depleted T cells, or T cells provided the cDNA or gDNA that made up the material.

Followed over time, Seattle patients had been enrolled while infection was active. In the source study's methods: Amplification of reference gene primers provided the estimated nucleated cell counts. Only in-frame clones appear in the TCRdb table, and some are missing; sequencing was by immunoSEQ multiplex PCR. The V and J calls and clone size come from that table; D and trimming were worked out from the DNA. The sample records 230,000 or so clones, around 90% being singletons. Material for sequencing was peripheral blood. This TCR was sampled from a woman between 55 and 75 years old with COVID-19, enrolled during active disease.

The CDR3 nucleotides read TGTGCCAGCAGTTCACAGGGGGCACAGCCCCAGCATTTT. It translates to CASSSQGAQPQHF. This chain uses TRBV12-3 or TRBV12-4 with TRBJ1-5; TRBD1 matches 9 bases. V shed 4 bases, J shed 7 bases, and the junction held 2 bases outside the gene matches. This CDR3 region has 13 residues.